This T cell receptor (beta chain) was retrieved from a study of T cell responses to AZD1222 COVID-19 vaccine. Sequencing was performed with immunoSEQ multiplex PCR; in TCRdb, only in-frame clones are kept and a portion is missing. The sample includes 150,000 to 200,000 clones, just over 90% of them seen just once. V dropped 0 bases and J dropped 4; count of bases not matched to a gene: 9. This CDR3 has 17 amino acids. Germline lookup yields CDR1 WSHSY and CDR2 SAAADI. Notes on the study in general: Mostly white British, mostly female donors; authors suggested clonal diversity may be underestimated. The study reported that nearly half of spike-specific TCRs target unmutated variant regions. It was only after the peak T cell response that any repertoires were sampled. Spike-specific TCR repertoires showed rising breadth and depth after two AZD1222 doses.

This clone was found a few times. No antigen is known for it. The sample was peripheral blood, taken on day 0 of MenACWY control vaccination. The chain couples TRBV10-2 to TRBJ1-2, with 9 nucleotides matching TRBD1. The clonotype comes from an adult in good health. CDR3 bases: TGCGCCAGCAGTGAGTCCAGGACAGGGGCTAGTACCTATGGCTACACCTTC. This encodes CASSESRTGASTYGYTF.